Below are 15 T cell receptor beta chains sequenced from a single sample in a study of blood T cell repertoires in COVID-19. TCRdb's copy holds only in-frame clones and misses some; the assay was immunoSEQ multiplex PCR. The sample has 200,000 to 250,000 clones; roughly nine tenths are singletons. Material: peripheral blood. The receptors stem from a man aged 60 to 75 with acute or convalescent COVID-19.

The chain employs TRBV4-3 and TRBJ1-1, with unresolved D. V dropped 3 bases and J dropped 1 base, with 15 bases sitting between them. Germline V gene lookup returns CDR1 LGHNA and CDR2 YSLEER. This CDR3 is 16 amino acids long. The CDR3 nucleotides are TGCGCCAGCAGCCAGTCAAGCGGATCCCCGAACACTGAAGCTTTCTTT. Protein sequence: CASSQSSGSPNTEAFF.

This clone was detected a few times. V usage is TRBV27 and J usage is TRBJ2-2, with 8 positions matching TRBD1. J lost 4 bases, V lost 1 base, and 5 bases had no gene match. The CDR3 loop spans 16 amino acids. Germline CDR1 and CDR2: MNHEY and SMNVEV (reference sequence). The CDR3 is CASSLFGTGGTGELFF. CDR3 coding DNA: TGTGCCAGCAGTTTATTTGGGACAGGAGGCACCGGGGAGCTGTTTTTT.

J is TRBJ1-1 and V is TRBV30; 10 nucleotides line up with TRBD1. Trimming at V came to 4 bases and at J to 0 bases, leaving 11 bases not matched to a gene. The CDR3 is 17 residues long. Germline lookup yields CDR1 GTSNPN and CDR2 SVGIG (reference sequence). The DNA of the CDR3 is TGTGCCTGGACCGGGGACAGGGGCCCTTCCATGAACACTGAAGCTTTCTTT. Translated: CAWTGDRGPSMNTEAFF.

The genes are TRBV19 and TRBJ1-6, with D unclear. The CDR3 is 13 amino acids. Germline values: CDR1 LNHDA, CDR2 SQIVND (reference sequence). V was pared by 6 bases and J by 6 bases, with 9 bases between. For the CDR3, the DNA is TGTGCCAGTAGCGAAGTCAGTAATTCACCCCTCCACTTT. Encoded protein: CASSEVSNSPLHF. The full variable domain, with the rest looked up from reference TRBV19 and TRBJ1-6, is DGGITQSPKYLFRKEGQNVTLSCEQNLNHDAMYWYRQDPGQGLRLIYYSQIVNDFQKGDIAEGYSVSREKKESFPLTVTSAQKNPTAFYLCASSEVSNSPLHFGNGTRLTVT.

The chain's CDR3 is CAGRGRGLSNEQFF. CDR3 in DNA: TGTGCCGGTCGAGGTAGGGGGCTGAGCAATGAGCAGTTCTTC. The chain links TRBV30 to TRBJ2-1, with 7 positions matching TRBD1. The CDR3 runs 14 residues. Germline V gives CDR1 GTSNPN, CDR2 SVGIG (reference sequence). J was trimmed by 6 bases and V by 8 bases; bases with no gene match: 13.

The rearrangement joins TRBV11-2 to TRBJ2-5; D is possibly TRBD2 (7 bases). CDR1 and CDR2 (germline): SGHAT, FQNNGV. CDR3 length: 15 amino acids. V was cut by 5 bases and J by 4 bases, with 17 bases left in between. The CDR3 region is CASSLGGGRSETQYF. Here the CDR3 DNA reads TGTGCCAGCAGCCTGGGGGGCGGGAGATCAGAGACCCAGTACTTC.

The CDR3 DNA reads TGTGCCAGCGTCTGGGCATCCACAGATACGCAGTATTTT. Translating it yields CASVWASTDTQYF. The chain is built from TRBV2 and TRBJ2-3; D is undetermined. This CDR3 comprises 13 residues. The germline gives CDR1 SNHLY, CDR2 FYNNEI. Trimming shortened V by 8 bases and J by 2 bases, and 11 bases separated the two germline ends.

CDR3 coding DNA: TGTGCCAGCAGCGAAACTAGCGGTTACTACAATGAGCAGTTCTTC. It translates to CASSETSGYYNEQFF. The genes are TRBV9 and TRBJ2-1; 8 bases are a match to TRBD2. The ends lost 3 bases at V and 3 bases at J; junction bases unmatched: 5. Germline loops: CDR1 SGDLS, CDR2 YYNGEE. CDR3 length: 15 residues. The full variable domain, completed using reference TRBV9 and TRBJ2-1, is DSGVTQTPKHLITATGQRVTLRCSPRSGDLSVYWYQQSLDQGLQFLIQYYNGEERAKGNILERFSAQQFPDLHSELNLSSLELGDSALYFCASSETSGYYNEQFFGPGTRLTVL.

The rearrangement uses TRBV5-1 and TRBJ2-1, with D uncertain. CDR1 is SGHRS and CDR2 is YFSETQ in the germline V gene. V lost 2 bases and J lost 5, with 11 bases in between. The CDR3 is made up of 14 amino acids. CDR3 sequence reads: CASSFARYHNEQFF. The CDR3 nucleotides are TGCGCCAGCAGCTTTGCTAGGTACCACAATGAGCAGTTCTTC.

The V call is TRBV28, the J call TRBJ1-1; 8 nucleotides line up with TRBD1. Germline V gives CDR1 MDHEN, CDR2 SYDVKM. V lost 6 bases and J lost 0; bases outside the gene matches: 9. The CDR3 consists of 16 residues. The CDR3 loop is CASRPLGTGLNTEAFF. The CDR3 DNA reads as TGTGCCAGCAGACCCCTTGGGACAGGATTGAACACTGAAGCTTTCTTT.

V and J are TRBV5-6 and TRBJ1-2; 8 nucleotides agree with TRBD1. The trim removed 4 bases at V and 2 bases at J, leaving 7 bases unmatched. Germline values: CDR1 SGHDT, CDR2 YYEEEE. The CDR3 has 15 residues. The CDR3 region has the DNA TGTGCCAGCAGCGTCCGCAGGGGGCTCAACTATGGCTACACCTTC. Encoded protein: CASSVRRGLNYGYTF.

This clone was seen only once. The chain couples TRBV6-2 or TRBV6-3 to TRBJ1-1; TRBD1 might be the D (5 bases). Trimming took 4 bases from V and 5 from J, leaving 11 bases between them. The CDR3 spans 13 residues. Germline CDR1 and CDR2: MNHEY and SVGEGT. The CDR3 DNA reads as TGTGCCAGCAGTTGGAGGGGTTCAACTGAAGCTTTCTTT. This translates into CASSWRGSTEAFF.

With regard to this clone: In the same sample, other DNA sequences code for this CDR3. V and J are TRBV9 and TRBJ2-1; TRBD2 agrees at 7 bases. The CDR3 sequence is 15 residues long. V gave up 0 bases and J gave up 7 bases; unmatched junction bases: 7. Per germline, CDR1 SGDLS and CDR2 YYNGEE. The CDR3 coding sequence is TGTGCCAGCAGCGTAGTTGGGGGAGGGCTGAATGAGCAGTTCTTC. Protein: CASSVVGGGLNEQFF.

This rearrangement joins TRBV6-6 to TRBJ2-5, with 7 bases fitting TRBD1. The length of the CDR3 is 15 residues. Germline-derived CDR1 and CDR2 are MNHNY and SVGAGI (reference sequence). The V gene end was trimmed by 2 bases and the J gene end by 4 bases; junction bases not matched to a gene: 7. CDR3 region: CASSYGTAGGETQYF. The DNA of the CDR3 is TGTGCCAGCAGTTACGGTACGGCAGGGGGAGAGACCCAGTACTTC.

The chain uses TRBV9 and TRBJ1-1; possible D gene TRBD1, 6 bases. This CDR3 region has 12 residues. Germline-derived CDR1 and CDR2 are SGDLS and YYNGEE. With 2 bases removed from V and 10 bases from J, the gap between germline ends came to 12 bases. CDR3 DNA sequence: TGTGCCAGCAGCGTTGGGGGGGCGGTAGCTTTCTTT. It specifies CASSVGGAVAFF.